This TCR beta chain was obtained from a study of T cells in Graves' hyperthyroidism and ophthalmopathy. The CDR3 length is 13 residues. CDR1 is SGHRS and CDR2 is YFSETQ in the germline V gene. The V end was cut by 7 bases, the J end by 6 bases, with 15 bases between. The TCR beta CDR3 regions underwent amplification using RNA transcripts as the source. RT-PCR in the first round (using the HTBI primer set) targeted the TCR CDR3. TCRdb processed the multiplex PCR reads anew with MiXCR; each CDR3 protein has one entry. The sample carries hundreds of thousands of distinct CDR3 sequences, under 15% recorded once.

The sample taken for sequencing was blood. The receptor comes from a woman aged 18-29 years with Graves' hyperthyroidism. The chain uses TRBV5-1 and TRBJ2-3, with D possibly TRBD2 on 6 matching bases. CDR3 sequence: CASLGRRGDTQYF. CDR3 coding DNA: TGCGCCAGCCTTGGGAGGCGAGGGGATACGCAGTATTTT. The full variable domain, in which reference TRBV5-1 and TRBJ2-3 provide the parts outside the CDR3, is KAGVTQTPRYLIKTRGQQVTLSCSPISGHRSVSWYQQTPGQGLQFLFEYFSETQRNKGNFPGRFSGRQFSNSRSEMNVSTLELGDSALYLCASLGRRGDTQYFGPGTRLTVL.